Shown below are 22 T cell receptor beta chains from a single sample sequenced in a study of resident and recirculating memory T cells in vitiligo. The assay was immunoSEQ multiplex PCR, and TCRdb's table has in-frame clones only and misses some. The sample has 40,000 to 50,000 clones; about nine tenths are singletons. Input material: blood. The receptors shown here come from a male donor with vitiligo.

V usage is TRBV10-3 and J usage is TRBJ2-7; the match to TRBD1 covers 7 bases. The CDR3 extends over 14 amino acids. Trimming removed 4 bases from V and 2 bases from J; junction bases left unmatched: 5. The germline V gene encodes CDR1 ENHRY and CDR2 SYGVKD. The CDR3 DNA follows: TGTGCCATCAGTGGTGGGACAGTAACCTACGAGCAGTACTTC. Translating gives CAISGGTVTYEQYF.

The rearrangement joins TRBV29-1 to TRBJ2-2; 11 nucleotides line up with TRBD1. CDR1 SQVTM and CDR2 ANQGSEA come from the germline V gene. The CDR3 spans 14 residues. Germline trimming cut 7 bases from V and 5 bases from J; bases unmatched to any gene: 6. The CDR3 DNA reads as TGCAGCGCTAGGACAGGGGGCAGAACCGGGGAGCTGTTTTTT. Amino acid sequence: CSARTGGRTGELFF.

The J gene is TRBJ2-7, the V gene TRBV7-2; TRBD1 agrees at 7 bases. V shed 4 bases, J shed 0 bases, and the junction held 12 bases outside the gene matches. This CDR3 spans 17 amino acids. Germline values: CDR1 SGHTA, CDR2 FQGNSA. The CDR3 DNA is TGTGCCAGCAGCTCAGGGGGTACGGGCAGTAGCTCCTACGAGCAGTACTTC. It yields the protein CASSSGGTGSSSYEQYF. Together with reference TRBV7-2 and TRBJ2-7, the CDR3 gives the full variable domain: GAGVSQSPSNKVTEKGKDVELRCDPISGHTALYWYRQSLGQGLEFLIYFQGNSAPDKSGLPSDRFSAERTGGSVSTLTIQRTQQEDSAVYLCASSSGGTGSSSYEQYFGPGTRLTVT.

This clone was seen just once. The chain recombines TRBV6-5 with TRBJ2-7; 8 positions match TRBD1. Losses at the gene ends were 5 bases for V and 8 bases for J; bases not matched to a gene: 11. This CDR3 has 14 residues. CDR1 is MNHEY and CDR2 is SVGAGI in the germline V gene. The CDR3 reads CASSRERTGPKQYF. CDR3 in DNA: TGTGCCAGCAGTAGGGAGAGGACAGGGCCGAAGCAGTACTTC.

The V and J genes are TRBV7-9 and TRBJ1-1, with 9 bases fitting TRBD1. V shed 4 bases, J shed 8 bases, and the junction held 5 bases outside the gene matches. The V gene's germline CDR1 is SEHNR and CDR2 FQNEAQ (reference sequence). The CDR3 has 13 amino acids. CDR3 amino acids: CASSSFGQGEAFF. CDR3 coding DNA: TGTGCCAGCAGCTCATTTGGACAGGGGGAAGCTTTCTTT.

The chain is built from TRBV11-3 and TRBJ2-5; TRBD2 matches 8 bases. After removal of 5 bases from V and 4 bases from J, the junction contained 12 bases not matched to a gene. The CDR3 is 16 amino acids. CDR1 is SGHNT, CDR2 YENEEA, per germline. The CDR3 sequence is CASSARGGRDLETQYF. Written as DNA, the CDR3 is TGTGCCAGCAGCGCCCGGGGGGGCCGAGATTTAGAGACCCAGTACTTC.

This CDR3 is CASSISQGSGYGYTF. DNA for the CDR3: TGTGCCAGTAGTATTTCGCAGGGCTCCGGCTATGGCTACACCTTC. V gene TRBV19 combines with J gene TRBJ1-2, with a weak D call TRBD1 (5 bases). Deletions cut 3 bases from V and 4 bases from J, with 15 bases between. Per germline, CDR1 LNHDA and CDR2 SQIVND (reference sequence). CDR3 size: 15 residues.

This clone was recorded once. The gene calls are TRBV11-2 and TRBJ2-1; D gene unclear. The V end was cut by 1 base, the J end by 5 bases, with 6 bases between. In germline, CDR1 is SGHAT, CDR2 FQNNGV. This CDR3 is 13 amino acids long. CDR3 DNA: TGTGCCAGCAGCTTAGGCAGGAACAATGAGCAGTTCTTC. Amino acid sequence: CASSLGRNNEQFF.

This sequence joins TRBV10-2 and TRBJ2-7; 8 bases map to TRBD2. Trimming cost V 4 bases and J 3 bases; bases outside gene matches: 5. Germline V CDR1 and CDR2: WSHSY, SAAADI. The CDR3 has 14 residues. CDR3 amino acids: CASSGLAGFYEQYF. The CDR3 DNA is TGCGCCAGCAGTGGCCTAGCGGGTTTCTACGAGCAGTACTTC.

The genes are TRBV4-2 and TRBJ2-3, with D perhaps TRBD1 (6 bases). The CDR3 runs to 16 residues. Germline V gene data show CDR1 as LGHNA and CDR2 as YNFKEQ. V lost 1 base and J 8 bases, leaving 19 bases between the germline ends. CDR3 coding DNA: TGTGCCAGCAGCCAAGTACAGGGCCTTACCTCATTTACGCAGTATTTT. Protein sequence: CASSQVQGLTSFTQYF.

Comment on this clone: Its ends do not fully match the called genes, so a read error is possible. The chain has TRBV5-8 and TRBJ2-6; D possibly corresponds to TRBD2 (6 bases). The germline CDR1 and CDR2 sequences are SGHTS and YDEGEE. The CDR3 loop spans 17 amino acids. CDR3 region: CASSLGLIFSGANVLTF. As DNA, the CDR3 is TGTGCCAGCAGTTTGGGACTGATTTTCTCTGGGGCCAACGTCCTGACTTTC.

CDR3 region: CASSTDSGGAYNEQFF. The CDR3 nucleotides are TGTGCCAGCAGCACCGATAGCGGGGGGGCCTACAATGAGCAGTTCTTC. The chain couples TRBV7-3 to TRBJ2-1; 11 positions agree with TRBD2. V shed 5 bases and J 2 bases; nucleotides not matched to a gene: 5. This CDR3 is 16 amino acids long. The germline CDR1 and CDR2 sequences are SGHTA and FQGTGA.

The chain has TRBV4-2 and TRBJ2-7; perhaps TRBD2 as D (6 bases). The CDR3 consists of 14 residues. The ends were cut back, 1 base at V and 4 bases at J, with 11 bases in the middle. CDR1 and CDR2 from the germline V gene are LGHNA and YNFKEQ. In DNA form, the CDR3 reads TGTGCCAGCAGCCAAGGGATAGGGAGGTACGAGCAGTACTTC. Its translation: CASSQGIGRYEQYF.

The V and J genes are TRBV5-1 and TRBJ2-2; possible D gene TRBD1, 6 bases. CDR1 and CDR2 (germline): SGHRS, YFSETQ. CDR3 size: 14 residues. V was trimmed by 4 bases and J by 6 bases, leaving 13 bases between them. CDR3 sequence: CASSGTPGAGELFF. The CDR3 coding sequence is TGCGCCAGCAGCGGAACACCAGGGGCCGGGGAGCTGTTTTTT.

The chain recombines TRBV11-1 with TRBJ1-1; TRBD1 might be the D (6 bases). The germline gives CDR1 SGHAT, CDR2 FQDESV (reference sequence). Between the trimmed V and J ends, which lost 2 bases and 4 bases, there was a span of 11 bases. The CDR3 runs to 14 residues. The CDR3 here is CASSLLGGSTEAFF. CDR3 DNA: TGTGCCAGCAGCTTACTTGGGGGCAGCACTGAAGCTTTCTTT.

V and J are TRBV4-3 and TRBJ2-1; 11 bases fit TRBD2. This CDR3 contains 15 residues. The germline gives CDR1 LGHNA, CDR2 YSLEER. V lost 6 bases and J lost 9; bases outside the gene matches: 10. DNA of the CDR3: TGCGCCAGCAGTCAATTTAGCGGGGGGGCGGGTGAGCAGTTCTTC. As protein: CASSQFSGGAGEQFF.

J is TRBJ2-2 and V is TRBV7-9; 11 bases are shared with TRBD1. V was clipped by 5 bases and J by 6 bases; unmatched bases: 5. Germline CDR1 and CDR2: SEHNR and FQNEAQ (reference sequence). There are 15 residues in the CDR3. The CDR3 nucleotides read TGTGCCAGCAGCCAGGACAGGGGGCGCGCCGGGGAGCTGTTTTTT. Residues: CASSQDRGRAGELFF.

Here the CDR3 reads CASSTGLAGRETQYF. CDR3 nucleotides: TGTGCCAGCAGCACTGGACTAGCGGGGAGAGAGACCCAGTACTTC. The genes are TRBV7-9 and TRBJ2-5; 12 bases align to TRBD2. Germline loops: CDR1 SEHNR, CDR2 FQNEAQ (reference sequence). V was clipped by 5 bases and J by 4 bases; unmatched bases: 5. The CDR3 spans 15 residues.

The chain carries TRBV2 and TRBJ2-5; the D is unclear. Per germline, CDR1 SNHLY and CDR2 FYNNEI. The CDR3 runs to 11 residues. V lost 5 bases, J lost 3 bases, and 4 bases lay in between. The CDR3 sequence: CASSLEETQYF. The CDR3, as DNA: TGTGCCAGCAGTTTAGAAGAGACCCAGTACTTC.

This rearrangement joins TRBV5-6 to TRBJ2-7; D is undetermined. The CDR3 runs 12 residues. Germline lookup yields CDR1 SGHDT and CDR2 YYEEEE. V was pared by 4 bases and J by 6 bases, with 11 bases between. CDR3 in amino acids: CASSLTQLEQYF. In nucleotides, the CDR3 is TGTGCCAGCAGCCTGACTCAGCTCGAGCAGTACTTC.

In its sample, this clone was seen once. CDR3 in DNA: TGTGCCTGCGACAGGGGATTATTTGTAGATACGCAGTATTTT. This sequence encodes CACDRGLFVDTQYF. J is TRBJ2-3 and V is TRBV6-1; 8 bases are shared with TRBD1. The CDR3 runs 14 residues. Germline CDR1 reads MNHNS; CDR2 reads SASEGT. V shed 11 bases, J shed 5 bases, and the junction held 12 bases outside the gene matches.

The rearrangement joins TRBV6-5 to TRBJ1-2; 7 bases line up with TRBD1. This CDR3 region has 14 residues. Per the germline V gene, CDR1 is MNHEY and CDR2 is SVGAGI. V shed 4 bases, J shed 5 bases, and the junction held 7 bases outside the gene matches. In DNA, the CDR3 is TGTGCCAGCAGTTCTCAAGGGGGCAAATATGGCTACACCTTC. As protein: CASSSQGGKYGYTF.